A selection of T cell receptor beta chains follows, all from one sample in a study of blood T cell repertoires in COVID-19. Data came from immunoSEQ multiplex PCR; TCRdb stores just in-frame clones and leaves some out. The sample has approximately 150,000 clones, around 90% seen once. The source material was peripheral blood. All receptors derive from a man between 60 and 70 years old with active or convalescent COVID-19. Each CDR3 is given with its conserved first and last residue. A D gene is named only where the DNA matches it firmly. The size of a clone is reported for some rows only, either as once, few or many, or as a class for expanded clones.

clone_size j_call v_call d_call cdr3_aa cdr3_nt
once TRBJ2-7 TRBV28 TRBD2 CASMSAGVWGDEQYF TGTGCCAGCATGTCGGCGGGGGTATGGGGGGACGAGCAGTACTTC
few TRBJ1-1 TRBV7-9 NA CASSSREGNTEAFF TGTGCCAGCAGCTCCAGGGAGGGGAACACTGAAGCTTTCTTT
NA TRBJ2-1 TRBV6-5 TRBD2 CASSYSSGLVSDEQFF TGTGCCAGCAGTTACTCCTCGGGACTAGTATCCGATGAGCAGTTCTTC
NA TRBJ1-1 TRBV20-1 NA CSAPRTEAFF TGCAGTGCTCCGCGCACTGAAGCTTTCTTT
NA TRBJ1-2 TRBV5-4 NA CASSLKNRVYYGYTF TGTGCCAGCAGCTTGAAGAACAGGGTATACTATGGCTACACCTTC
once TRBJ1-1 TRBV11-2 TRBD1 CASSLGLAGGRPEAFF TGTGCCAGCAGCTTAGGATTGGCAGGGGGCCGTCCTGAAGCTTTCTTT
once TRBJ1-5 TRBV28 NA CASSLRTSPNQPQHF TGTGCCAGCAGTTTACGGACATCGCCGAATCAGCCCCAGCATTTT
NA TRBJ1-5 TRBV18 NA CASSPPGKGAQPQHF TGTGCCAGCTCACCACCGGGGAAAGGGGCTCAGCCCCAGCATTTT
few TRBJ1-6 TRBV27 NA CASSFVRGGSSPLHF TGTGCCAGCAGTTTCGTCCGGGGGGGGAGTTCACCCCTCCACTTT
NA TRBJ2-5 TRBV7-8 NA CASSLSGETQYF TGTGCCAGCAGCCTAAGCGGGGAGACCCAGTACTTC
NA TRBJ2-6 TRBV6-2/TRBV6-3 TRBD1 CASSYYQTGVNSGANVLTF TGTGCCAGCAGTTACTACCAGACAGGGGTTAACTCTGGGGCCAACGTCCTGACTTTC
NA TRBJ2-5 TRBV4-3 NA CASSQDRVTQYF TGCGCCAGCAGCCAAGATCGCGTGACCCAGTACTTC
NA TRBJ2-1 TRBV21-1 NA CASSKATGLAGVPLYNEQFF TGTGCCAGCAGCAAAGCGACGGGACTAGCGGGAGTTCCCCTTTACAATGAGCAGTTCTTC
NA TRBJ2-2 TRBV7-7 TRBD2 CASSAELAGVPEELFF TGTGCTAGCAGCGCAGAGCTAGCGGGAGTACCCGAGGAGCTGTTTTTT
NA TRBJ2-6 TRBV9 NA CASSAGHPGANVLTF TGTGCCAGCAGCGCCGGACATCCCGGGGCCAACGTCCTGACTTTC
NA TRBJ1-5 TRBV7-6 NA CASSPQEGSNQPQHF TGTGCCAGCAGCCCGCAGGAGGGGAGCAATCAGCCCCAGCATTTT
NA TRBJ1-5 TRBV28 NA CASSLRVQPQHF TGTGCCAGCAGTCTCAGGGTTCAGCCCCAGCATTTT
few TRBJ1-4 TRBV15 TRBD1 CATSRAGTGYEKLFF TGTGCCACCAGCAGAGCCGGGACAGGGTACGAAAAACTGTTTTTT
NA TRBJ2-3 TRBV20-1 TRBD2 CSASKRGSSTDTQYF TGCAGTGCTAGTAAGCGGGGGTCTAGCACAGATACGCAGTATTTT
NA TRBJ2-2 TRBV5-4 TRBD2 CASTYRTSGMNTGELFF TGTGCCAGCACCTATAGGACTAGCGGGATGAACACCGGGGAGCTGTTTTTT
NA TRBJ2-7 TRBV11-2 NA CASSRIRGSSYEQYF TGTGCCAGCAGCCGAATCAGGGGAAGCTCCTACGAGCAGTACTTC
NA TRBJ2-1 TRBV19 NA CASSIAGRGRNEGEQFF TGTGCCAGTAGTATAGCCGGGAGAGGTCGCAATGAGGGTGAGCAGTTCTTC
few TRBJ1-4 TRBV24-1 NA CATSDPGVNEKLFF TGTGCCACCAGTGATCCGGGTGTTAATGAAAAACTGTTTTTT
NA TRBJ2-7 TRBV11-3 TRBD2 CASSLGGGRTYEQYF TGTGCCAGCAGCTTGGGCGGGGGGCGGACCTACGAGCAGTACTTC
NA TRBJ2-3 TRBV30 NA CAWSVGLLPTRRPSTDTQYF TGTGCCTGGAGTGTAGGACTCCTACCTACTCGGCGCCCTAGCACAGATACGCAGTATTTT
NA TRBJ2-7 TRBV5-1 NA CASSLAGVYEQYF TGCGCCAGCAGCTTGGCGGGGGTCTACGAGCAGTACTTC
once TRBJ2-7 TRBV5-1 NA CASSLIADSYEQYF TGCGCCAGCAGCTTGATAGCGGACTCCTACGAGCAGTACTTC
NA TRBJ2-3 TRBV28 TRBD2 CASRTSSGRAIRTDTQYF TGTGCCAGCAGGACTTCTAGCGGGAGGGCTATTCGTACAGATACGCAGTATTTT
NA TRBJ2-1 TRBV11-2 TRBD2 CASSSTSGRLLF TGTGCCAGCAGCTCCACTAGCGGGAGATTGCTCTTC
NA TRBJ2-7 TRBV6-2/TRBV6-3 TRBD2 CASSPQDRGGYF TGTGCCAGCAGCCCCCAAGACCGGGGGGGGTACTTC
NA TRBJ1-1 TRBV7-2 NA CASSLTRNTEAFF TGTGCCAGCAGCCTCACTAGGAACACTGAAGCTTTCTTT
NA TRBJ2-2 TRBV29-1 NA CSASWLVTGELFF TGCAGCGCCTCGTGGTTAGTCACCGGGGAGCTGTTTTTT
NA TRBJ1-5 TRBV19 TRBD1 CASREGDRVNQPQHF TGTGCCAGTAGAGAAGGCGACAGGGTAAATCAGCCCCAGCATTTT
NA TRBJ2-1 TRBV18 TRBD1 CASSPPSIQGEQFF TGTGCCAGCTCACCACCGTCTATCCAGGGGGAACAGTTCTTC
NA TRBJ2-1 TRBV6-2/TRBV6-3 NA CASSYSRSSYNEQFF TGTGCCAGCAGTTACTCCCGGAGCTCCTACAATGAGCAGTTCTTC
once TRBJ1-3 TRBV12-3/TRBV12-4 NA CASRSPGNTIYF TGTGCCAGCAGATCTCCCGGAAACACCATATATTTT
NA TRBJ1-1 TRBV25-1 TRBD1 CASGQDRGRDTEAFF TGTGCCAGCGGTCAGGACAGGGGGCGCGACACTGAAGCTTTCTTT
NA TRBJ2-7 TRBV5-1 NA CASSLGQSYEQYF TGCGCCAGCAGCTTGGGACAGTCCTACGAGCAGTACTTC
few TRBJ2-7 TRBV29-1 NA CSGGTGYYEQYF TGCAGCGGTGGTACAGGGTACTACGAGCAGTACTTC
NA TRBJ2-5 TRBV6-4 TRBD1 CASSPPGGAAETQYF TGTGCCAGCAGCCCCCCAGGGGGCGCGGCGGAGACCCAGTACTTC
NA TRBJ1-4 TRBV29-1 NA CSVAGPGEKLFF TGCAGCGTTGCCGGGCCAGGGGAAAAACTGTTTTTT
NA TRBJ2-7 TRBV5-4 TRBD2 CASESLAGGSSYEQYF TGTGCCAGCGAGAGCCTAGCGGGAGGGAGCTCCTACGAGCAGTACTTC
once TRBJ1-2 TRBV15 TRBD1 CATSRARDRANYGYTF TGTGCCACCAGCAGGGCACGGGACAGGGCTAACTATGGCTACACCTTC
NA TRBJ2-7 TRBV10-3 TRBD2 CAIRTSGNSYEQYF TGTGCCATCAGAACTAGCGGGAACTCCTACGAGCAGTACTTC
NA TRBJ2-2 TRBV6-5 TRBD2 CASKQSGRNTGELFF TGTGCCAGCAAGCAAAGCGGGAGGAACACCGGGGAGCTGTTTTTT
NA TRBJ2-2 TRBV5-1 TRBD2 CASSLSKLADRNTGELFF TGCGCCAGCAGCTTGTCAAAACTAGCGGATCGAAACACCGGGGAGCTGTTTTTT
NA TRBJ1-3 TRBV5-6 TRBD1 CASSMEQGGISGNTIYF TGTGCCAGCAGCATGGAGCAGGGGGGAATCTCTGGAAACACCATATATTTT
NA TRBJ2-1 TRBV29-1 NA CSVEDEGRNEQFF TGCAGCGTTGAGGACGAGGGGAGGAATGAGCAGTTCTTC
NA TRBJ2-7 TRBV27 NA CASNAGQRPYEQYF TGTGCCAGCAACGCGGGACAGAGACCCTACGAGCAGTACTTC
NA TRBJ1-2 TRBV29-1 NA CSVVRSSNYGYTF TGCAGCGTTGTCAGATCTTCTAACTATGGCTACACCTTC
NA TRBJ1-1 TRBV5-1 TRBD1 CASSNTGGSTEAFF TGCGCCAGCAGCAACACAGGGGGGAGCACTGAAGCTTTCTTT
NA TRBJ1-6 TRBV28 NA CASSLRQTSSYNSPLHF TGTGCCAGCAGTTTGCGACAGACAAGCTCCTATAATTCACCCCTCCACTTT